This T cell receptor (beta chain) comes out of a study of blood T cell repertoires in COVID-19. Study in general: The analysed material was cDNA or gDNA that came from T cells, B-cell-depleted T cells, or PBMCs.

Losses at the gene ends were 9 bases for V and 4 bases for J; bases not matched to a gene: 11. Germline CDR1 and CDR2: SGHRS and YFSETQ. This CDR3 has 16 amino acids. The data were produced by immunoSEQ multiplex PCR, yet TCRdb's version contains in-frame clones alone and is incomplete. The sample gives tens of thousands of clones, about nine tenths of which show up once; approximately 5.4% is in the top ten. This chain connects TRBV5-1 to TRBJ2-2, with 11 bases that match TRBD1. The sequenced sample consisted of peripheral blood. The TCR was taken from a man in his sixties with active COVID-19. The CDR3 is CATQPPGQGATGELFF. As DNA, the CDR3 is TGCGCCACCCAGCCTCCCGGACAGGGGGCCACCGGGGAGCTGTTTTTT.